This entry describes one TCR beta chain. The antigen is undetermined. The data belong to a study of OX40 agonist ivuxolimab in advanced cancers. Study-level background: Every patient in dose escalation had hepatocellular carcinoma, melanoma, renal cell or head and neck cancer. Having had anti-PD-1, anti-PD-L1 or anti-CTLA-4 therapy before was allowed, and roughly 40% had some. Overall study results and limits: In general, CD8+ T cells held more expanded clones than CD4+ did, on average.

Clones were read by immunoSEQ multiplex PCR, and TCRdb kept only the in-frame ones, dropping some. The sample has approximately 100,000 clones; around 88% are singletons. This CDR3 has 15 residues. Germline CDR1 reads SGHTA; CDR2 reads FQGNSA. V was cut by 5 bases and J by 8 bases, with 18 bases left in between. V is TRBV7-2 and J is TRBJ1-4; D perhaps matches TRBD1 (6 bases). Sequencing used CD4+ or CD8+ T cells sorted from blood, obtained in a trial of the OX40 agonist ivuxolimab. The clonotype comes from an adult with an advanced solid tumor such as melanoma, head and neck, liver or kidney cancer. Written as DNA, the CDR3 is TGTGCCAGCAGCACCCGGACAGTCGGAGGGGAAAAACTGTTTTTT. Protein sequence: CASSTRTVGGEKLFF.